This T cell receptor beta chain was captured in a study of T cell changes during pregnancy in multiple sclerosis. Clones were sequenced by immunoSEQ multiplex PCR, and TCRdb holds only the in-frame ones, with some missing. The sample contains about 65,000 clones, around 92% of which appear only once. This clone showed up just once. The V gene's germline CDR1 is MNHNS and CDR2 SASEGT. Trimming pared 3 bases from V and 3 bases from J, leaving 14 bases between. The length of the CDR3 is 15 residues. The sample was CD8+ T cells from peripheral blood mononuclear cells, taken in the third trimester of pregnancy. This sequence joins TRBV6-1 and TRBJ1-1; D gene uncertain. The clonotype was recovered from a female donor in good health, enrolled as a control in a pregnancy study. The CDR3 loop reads CASSDQAQWDTEAFF. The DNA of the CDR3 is TGTGCCAGCAGTGATCAGGCCCAATGGGACACTGAAGCTTTCTTT.